The table lists the clone carrying this TCR beta chain with many counts. The CDR3 runs to 13 residues. CDR1 and CDR2 (germline): SGDLS, YYNGEE. Trimming took 3 bases from V and 0 from J, leaving 7 bases between them. Via MiXCR, TCRdb re-called the PCR reads, giving one row per CDR3 protein. The data contain approximately 84,000 distinct CDR3 sequences, under 65% of them singletons. The data are from a study of CDR3 diversity in severe acne. The sample consisted of blood. This TCR came from a male donor in good health, without acne. The chain links TRBV9 to TRBJ2-7; no definite D call. The CDR3 coding sequence is TGTGCCAGCAGCGGGACCGGCTCCTACGAGCAGTACTTC. Its translation: CASSGTGSYEQYF.